Below are 30 T cell receptor beta chains sequenced from a single sample in a study of human T cells and chemical hapten exposure. Regarding time point: pre-sensitization, week 0. Documented treatment: therapeutic diphenylcyclopropenone sensitization with weekly scalp DPC. TCRdb redid the calling of the RACE reads with MiXCR, one entry per CDR3 protein. Here the sample spans roughly 250,000 distinct CDR3 sequences, about 9% being singletons. The input for sequencing was whole blood, taken in connection with sensitization to the hapten diphenylcyclopropenone (DPC). The receptors derive from a woman aged 35 to 49 with alopecia areata. Some clones in this sample may be carry-over from other donors' samples.

This clonotype was recorded a few times. This chain joins TRBV7-2 and TRBJ2-3; a possible D gene is TRBD2 (5 bases). The CDR3 consists of 14 residues. The germline V gene encodes CDR1 SGHTA and CDR2 FQGNSA. Trimming removed 5 bases from V and 3 bases from J, with 12 bases in between. CDR3 sequence (DNA): TGTGCCAGCAGCCTCACTAGGCTTACAGATACGCAGTATTTT. Amino acid sequence: CASSLTRLTDTQYF.

This clonotype was recorded a few times. In DNA form, the CDR3 reads TGTGCCAGCAGCCGCCGTGGGACAGGGGGATCTGGCTACACCTTC. Its protein product is CASSRRGTGGSGYTF. The rearrangement joins TRBV5-6 to TRBJ1-2; 11 bases agree with TRBD1. The germline gives CDR1 SGHDT, CDR2 YYEEEE. With 4 bases clipped from V and 7 bases from J, the junction kept 9 bases outside the gene matches. The CDR3 spans 15 residues. The full variable domain, with the rest looked up from reference TRBV5-6 and TRBJ1-2, is DAGVTQSPTHLIKTRGQQVTLRCSPKSGHDTVSWYQQALGQGPQFIFQYYEEEERQRGNFPDRFSGHQFPNYSSELNVNALLLGDSALYLCASSRRGTGGSGYTFGSGTRLTVV.

This clonotype was seen only a few times. The J gene is TRBJ2-5, the V gene TRBV4-2; 7 nucleotides match TRBD1. In germline, CDR1 is LGHNA, CDR2 YNFKEQ. Trimming at V came to 1 base and at J to 1 base, leaving 3 bases not matched to a gene. CDR3 length equals 15 residues. CDR3 coding DNA: TGTGCCAGCAGCCAAGCCCGGGACAGCCAAGAGACCCAGTACTTC. This codes for CASSQARDSQETQYF.

V and J are TRBV7-7 and TRBJ2-5; 7 bases fit TRBD2. There are 14 residues in the CDR3. V lost 11 bases and J lost 1; bases outside the gene matches: 10. Germline V gives CDR1 SSHAT, CDR2 FNYEAQ (reference sequence). In DNA form, the CDR3 reads TGTGCCCCAGTCGGTCTAGCGGTCCAAGAGACCCAGTACTTC. The encoded protein is CAPVGLAVQETQYF. Supplemented by reference TRBV7-7 and TRBJ2-5, the full variable domain reads GAGVSQSPRYKVTKRGQDVTLRCDPISSHATLYWYQQALGQGPEFLTYFNYEAQPDKSGLPSDRFSAERPEGSISTLTIQRTEQRDSAMYRCAPVGLAVQETQYFGPGTRLLVL.

CDR3 loop: CSARRPSGSFETQYF. CDR3 DNA: TGCAGTGCTAGAAGGCCTAGCGGGAGTTTTGAGACCCAGTACTTC. This rearrangement joins TRBV20-1 to TRBJ2-5; 10 bases are a match to TRBD2. Germline loops: CDR1 DFQATT, CDR2 SNEGSKA (reference sequence). With 2 bases clipped from V and 5 bases from J, the junction kept 8 bases outside the gene matches. This CDR3 is built from 15 residues.

This clonotype was recorded at least ten times. This chain connects TRBV7-9 to TRBJ2-7; D gene unclear. In germline, CDR1 is SEHNR, CDR2 FQNEAQ (reference sequence). The germline V and J ends were trimmed by 1 base and 5 bases, with 12 bases remaining between them. CDR3 length: 14 residues. The CDR3 coding sequence is TGTGCCAGCAGCTTAGTGGGTCCACGGGACGAGCAGTACTTC. It codes for CASSLVGPRDEQYF.

This clonotype has a count of ten or more. V usage is TRBV9 and J usage is TRBJ2-1; possibly TRBD2 for D (5 bases). V lost 2 bases, J lost 0 bases, and 9 bases lay in between. CDR1 SGDLS and CDR2 YYNGEE come from the germline V gene. The CDR3 loop spans 15 amino acids. The CDR3 sequence: CASSVDYYSYNEQFF. The CDR3 nucleotides read TGTGCCAGCAGCGTCGACTATTACTCCTACAATGAGCAGTTCTTC.

Many counts were recorded for this clonotype. The V and J genes are TRBV9 and TRBJ2-2; a weak D match, TRBD2 (5 bases). The ends were cut back, 4 bases at V and 0 bases at J, with 13 bases in the middle. This CDR3 has 16 amino acids. The V gene's germline CDR1 is SGDLS and CDR2 YYNGEE. The CDR3 loop is CASSPRTGANTGELFF. The CDR3 DNA reads TGTGCCAGCAGCCCACGGACTGGCGCGAACACCGGGGAGCTGTTTTTT.

This clonotype has a count of ten or more. The gene calls are TRBV7-9 and TRBJ2-7; D is perhaps TRBD1 (6 bases). The CDR3 loop spans 14 amino acids. Germline V gene lookup returns CDR1 SEHNR and CDR2 FQNEAQ (reference sequence). V was clipped by 0 bases and J by 7 bases, with 13 bases between them. The chain's CDR3 is CASSLAEGDREQYF. CDR3 DNA sequence: TGTGCCAGCAGCTTAGCCGAGGGGGATAGGGAGCAGTACTTC.

The chain recombines TRBV21-1 with TRBJ2-7. TRBV21-1 is deemed a pseudogene. The CDR3 is 16 residues long. CDR3 loop: CASSKAILVTSHEQYF. The CDR3, as DNA: TGTGCCAGCAGCAAAGCGATCCTGGTAACTTCCCACGAGCAGTACTTC.

The chain employs TRBV12-3 or TRBV12-4 and TRBJ1-5; 9 bases match TRBD1. V gave up 3 bases and J gave up 5 bases; unmatched junction bases: 5. The CDR3 runs 15 residues. CDR3 DNA sequence: TGTGCCAGCAGTTTCGGAGGGACAGGGCATCAGCCCCAGCATTTT. It yields the protein CASSFGGTGHQPQHF.

This clonotype showed up just a few times. The V call is TRBV6-2 or TRBV6-3, the J call TRBJ1-5; D remains ambiguous. Trimming left V 0 bases short and J 4 bases short, with 10 bases between. Germline CDR1 reads MNHEY; CDR2 reads SVGEGT. The CDR3 is 15 amino acids. In DNA form, the CDR3 reads TGTGCCAGCAGTTACTCGAGGCTGGGAAATCAGCCCCAGCATTTT. It translates to CASSYSRLGNQPQHF.

A few counts support this clonotype. The V gene is TRBV5-1, the J gene TRBJ2-7; D is possibly TRBD1 (5 bases). V lost 4 bases to trimming and J lost 2 bases, with 10 bases between them. CDR3 length: 13 residues. Per the germline V gene, CDR1 is SGHRS and CDR2 is YFSETQ. In DNA, the CDR3 is TGCGCCAGCAGCGGTATAGGGGCCTACGAGCAGTACTTC. It specifies CASSGIGAYEQYF.

This clonotype occurred many times. This chain links TRBV7-8 with TRBJ2-7; D possibly corresponds to TRBD2 (6 bases). Germline CDR1 is SGHVS and CDR2 is FQNEAQ. Trimming shortened V by 5 bases and J by 4 bases, and 12 bases separated the two germline ends. This CDR3 contains 13 residues. The CDR3 region is CASSQGRGYEQYF. CDR3 nucleotide sequence: TGTGCCAGCAGCCAGGGACGGGGGTACGAGCAGTACTTC.

The chain employs TRBV29-1 and TRBJ2-5, with D maybe TRBD1 (5 bases). Germline lookup yields CDR1 SQVTM and CDR2 ANQGSEA. V lost 7 bases, J lost 3 bases, and 18 bases lay in between. This CDR3 contains 14 residues. The CDR3 DNA sequence: TGCAGCGCCGAAAGGGGCAGTCTCAAAGAGACCCAGTACTTC. This translates into CSAERGSLKETQYF.

The chain couples TRBV20-1 to TRBJ2-7; TRBD1 aligns across 7 bases. The J segment lost 1 base and the V segment lost 5 bases, leaving 8 bases of the junction unmatched. The CDR3 has 14 amino acids. Germline CDR1 reads DFQATT; CDR2 reads SNEGSKA (reference sequence). The CDR3 region is CSALKQGTSYEQYF. The DNA of the CDR3 is TGCAGTGCTCTAAAACAGGGGACATCCTACGAGCAGTACTTC.

In this sample, this clonotype turned up many times. The rearrangement links TRBV5-1 to TRBJ2-5; either TRBD1 or TRBD2 may fit D (6 bases each). The CDR3 loop spans 14 amino acids. Germline V gives CDR1 SGHRS, CDR2 YFSETQ. Trimming cost V 0 bases and J 5 bases, with 11 bases left between them. CDR3 in DNA: TGCGCCAGCAGCTTGGGACCGGGGGCCGAGACCCAGTACTTC. Encoded protein: CASSLGPGAETQYF.

In this sample, this clonotype turned up a few times. CDR3 residues: CASSIERGSYNEQFF. CDR3 in DNA: TGCGCCAGCAGCATAGAGCGGGGAAGCTACAATGAGCAGTTCTTC. The genes are TRBV5-1 and TRBJ2-1; the match to TRBD2 covers 7 bases. Unmatched junction bases numbered 7, after V lost 4 bases and J lost 3 bases. Germline CDR1 SGHRS, CDR2 YFSETQ. This CDR3 region has 15 residues.

This clonotype was detected a few times. The chain couples TRBV24-1 to TRBJ2-2; D is possibly TRBD1 (6 bases). Germline CDR1 is KGHDR and CDR2 is SFDVKD. The V and J ends lost 8 bases and 0 bases respectively, with 9 bases between them. The CDR3 is made up of 14 amino acids. This chain's CDR3 is CATTGQPNTGELFF. CDR3 coding DNA: TGTGCCACCACGGGACAACCGAACACCGGGGAGCTGTTTTTT.

This clonotype was counted only a few times. J is TRBJ2-4 and V is TRBV25-1; 11 bases are a match to TRBD1. Losses at the gene ends were 4 bases for V and 6 bases for J; bases not matched to a gene: 14. CDR3 length: 18 residues. CDR1 is MGHDK and CDR2 is SYGVNS in the germline V gene. Written as DNA, the CDR3 is TGTGCCAGCAGTGGGAAGTTGGGGACCGGGACAGGGGGAAACATTCAGTACTTC. Protein product: CASSGKLGTGTGGNIQYF.

This chain links TRBV4-2 with TRBJ1-1, with D perhaps TRBD1 (5 bases). Germline V gene lookup returns CDR1 LGHNA and CDR2 YNFKEQ. CDR3 length equals 14 residues. The V end lost 1 base, the J end lost 7 bases, and 13 bases lay between the germline ends. The CDR3 DNA is TGTGCCAGCAGCCAAGGGTCGTTAGGGGATGAAGCTTTCTTT. Protein product: CASSQGSLGDEAFF.

This rearrangement joins TRBV12-3 or TRBV12-4 to TRBJ2-5; D gene unclear. Trimming pared 7 bases from V and 2 bases from J, leaving 14 bases between. CDR3 length: 14 amino acids. The CDR3 spells CASIKTPGQETQYF. The CDR3 DNA reads TGTGCCAGCATCAAAACCCCAGGTCAAGAGACCCAGTACTTC.

The chain uses TRBV5-4 and TRBJ2-7, with TRBD1 matching over 8 bases. The CDR3 runs 16 residues. Germline V gene lookup returns CDR1 SGHNT and CDR2 YYREEE (reference sequence). Trimming cost V 0 bases and J 6 bases; bases outside gene matches: 11. CDR3 region: CASSLAGTGRGAEQYF. CDR3 in DNA: TGTGCCAGCAGCTTGGCAGGGACAGGTCGTGGGGCCGAGCAGTACTTC. The full variable domain, in which reference TRBV5-4 and TRBJ2-7 provide the parts outside the CDR3, is ETGVTQSPTHLIKTRGQQVTLRCSSQSGHNTVSWYQQALGQGPQFIFQYYREEENGRGNFPPRFSGLQFPNYSSELNVNALELDDSALYLCASSLAGTGRGAEQYFGPGTRLTVT.

This clonotype showed up just a few times. This rearrangement joins TRBV6-5 to TRBJ1-2, with a weak D call TRBD1 (5 bases). CDR1 is MNHEY, CDR2 SVGAGI, per germline. V was shortened by 5 bases and J by 0 bases, with 22 bases between the two germline ends. The CDR3 totals 18 residues. CDR3 coding DNA: TGTGCCAGCAGTAAGCGTTTCGTTGGGACCCGATCTAACTATGGCTACACCTTC. Protein product: CASSKRFVGTRSNYGYTF.

This clonotype was detected only a few times. The chain recombines TRBV29-1 with TRBJ2-3; a possible D gene is TRBD2 (6 bases). V lost 6 bases and J lost 7, with 20 bases in between. The length of the CDR3 is 14 residues. Germline lookup yields CDR1 SQVTM and CDR2 ANQGSEA. CDR3 nucleotide sequence: TGCAGCGTGGAACACAATGGACTACGGAATACGCAGTATTTT. Translating it yields CSVEHNGLRNTQYF.

This clonotype has just a few counts. This sequence joins TRBV7-2 and TRBJ2-5; the match to TRBD1 covers 7 bases. The CDR3 runs 14 residues. Germline CDR1 and CDR2: SGHTA and FQGNSA. After removal of 1 base from V and 4 bases from J, the junction contained 3 bases not matched to a gene. CDR3 sequence reads: CASSLVSGGETQYF. The CDR3 DNA reads TGTGCCAGCAGCTTAGTTTCAGGGGGAGAGACCCAGTACTTC.

The CDR3 protein is CASSLYLAGSADTQYF. CDR3 in DNA: TGTGCCAGCAGCTTGTACCTAGCGGGATCAGCAGATACGCAGTATTTT. The rearrangement uses TRBV5-6 and TRBJ2-3; 9 bases align to TRBD2. This CDR3 contains 16 residues. Trimming took 1 base from V and 4 from J; bases not matched to a gene: 7. In germline, CDR1 is SGHDT, CDR2 YYEEEE.

V gene TRBV28 combines with J gene TRBJ2-5; TRBD2 matches 10 bases. The CDR3 consists of 17 residues. V gave up 6 bases and J gave up 5 bases; unmatched junction bases: 15. Germline V gives CDR1 MDHEN, CDR2 SYDVKM. The CDR3 protein is CASSAGSSGRGGETQYF. The CDR3 DNA follows: TGTGCCAGCAGCGCCGGATCTAGCGGGAGAGGTGGTGAGACCCAGTACTTC.

There are a few counts of this clonotype. This chain uses TRBV6-4 with TRBJ2-5; D ambiguous. In germline, CDR1 is MRHNA, CDR2 SNTAGT. This CDR3 region has 13 residues. Trimming removed 5 bases from V and 4 bases from J, with 11 bases in between. This CDR3 reads CASSPNPTETQYF. The CDR3 DNA reads as TGTGCCAGCAGTCCGAATCCCACAGAGACCCAGTACTTC.

This chain joins TRBV11-1 and TRBJ2-3; perhaps D is TRBD1 or TRBD2 (5 bases each). CDR1 is SGHAT and CDR2 is FQDESV in the germline V gene (reference sequence). The length of the CDR3 is 15 residues. V was shortened by 7 bases and J by 5 bases, with 19 bases between the two germline ends. CDR3 in DNA: TGTGCCAGCACCCCCGGTCGGGGACGGAGAGATACGCAGTATTTT. Protein product: CASTPGRGRRDTQYF.